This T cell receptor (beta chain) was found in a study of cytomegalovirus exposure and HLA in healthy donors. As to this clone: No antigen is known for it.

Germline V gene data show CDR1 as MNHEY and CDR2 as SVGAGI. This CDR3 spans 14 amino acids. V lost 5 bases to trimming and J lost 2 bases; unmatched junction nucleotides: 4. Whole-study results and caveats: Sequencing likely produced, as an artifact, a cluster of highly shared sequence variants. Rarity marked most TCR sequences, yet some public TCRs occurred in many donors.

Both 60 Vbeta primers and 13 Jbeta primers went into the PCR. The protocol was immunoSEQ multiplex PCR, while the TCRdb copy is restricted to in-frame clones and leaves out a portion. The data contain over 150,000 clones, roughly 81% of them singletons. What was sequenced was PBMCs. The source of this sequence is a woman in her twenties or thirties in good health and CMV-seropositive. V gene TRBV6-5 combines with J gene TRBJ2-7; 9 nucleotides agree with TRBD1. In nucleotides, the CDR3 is TGTGCCAGCAGTCGGACAGGGGAACCCTACGAGCAGTACTTC. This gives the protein CASSRTGEPYEQYF.